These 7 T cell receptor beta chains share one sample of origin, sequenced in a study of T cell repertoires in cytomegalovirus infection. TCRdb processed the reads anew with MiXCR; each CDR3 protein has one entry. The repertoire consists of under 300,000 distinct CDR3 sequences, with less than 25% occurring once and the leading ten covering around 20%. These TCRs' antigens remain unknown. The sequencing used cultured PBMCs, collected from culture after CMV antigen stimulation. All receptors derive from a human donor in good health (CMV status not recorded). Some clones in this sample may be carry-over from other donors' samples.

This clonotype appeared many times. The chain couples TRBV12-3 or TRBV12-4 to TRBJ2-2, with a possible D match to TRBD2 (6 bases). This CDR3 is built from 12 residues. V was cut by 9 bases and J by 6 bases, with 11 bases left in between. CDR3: CASTSYAGELFF. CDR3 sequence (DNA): TGTGCCAGTACTAGCTATGCCGGGGAGCTGTTTTTT.

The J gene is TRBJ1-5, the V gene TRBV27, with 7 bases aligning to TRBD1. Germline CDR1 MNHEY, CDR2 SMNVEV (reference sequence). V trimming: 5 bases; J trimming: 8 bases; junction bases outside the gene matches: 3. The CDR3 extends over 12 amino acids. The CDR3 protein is CASSNRGEPQHF. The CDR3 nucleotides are TGTGCCAGCAGTAACAGGGGTGAGCCCCAGCATTTT.

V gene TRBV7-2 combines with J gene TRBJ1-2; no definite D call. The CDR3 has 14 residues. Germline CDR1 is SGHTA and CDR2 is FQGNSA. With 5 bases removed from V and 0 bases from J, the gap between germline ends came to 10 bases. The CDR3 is CASSPGSTNYGYTF. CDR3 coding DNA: TGTGCCAGCAGCCCGGGAAGCACTAACTATGGCTACACCTTC.

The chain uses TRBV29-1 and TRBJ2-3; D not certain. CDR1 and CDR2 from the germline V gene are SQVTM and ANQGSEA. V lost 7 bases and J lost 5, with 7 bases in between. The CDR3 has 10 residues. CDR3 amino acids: CSAHIDTQYF. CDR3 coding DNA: TGCAGCGCCCATATAGATACGCAGTATTTT.

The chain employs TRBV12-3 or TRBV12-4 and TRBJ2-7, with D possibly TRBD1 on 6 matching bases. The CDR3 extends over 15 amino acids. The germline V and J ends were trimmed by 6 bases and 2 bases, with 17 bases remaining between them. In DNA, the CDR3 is TGTGCCAGCAGCCGTCAGGGGCCATCAACCTACGAGCAGTACTTC. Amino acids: CASSRQGPSTYEQYF.

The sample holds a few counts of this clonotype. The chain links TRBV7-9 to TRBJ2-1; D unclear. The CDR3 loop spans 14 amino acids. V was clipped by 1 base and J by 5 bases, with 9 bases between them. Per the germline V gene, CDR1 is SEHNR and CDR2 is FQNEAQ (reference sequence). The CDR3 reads CASSLVQYDNEQFF. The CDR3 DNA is TGTGCCAGCAGCTTAGTACAGTATGACAATGAGCAGTTCTTC.

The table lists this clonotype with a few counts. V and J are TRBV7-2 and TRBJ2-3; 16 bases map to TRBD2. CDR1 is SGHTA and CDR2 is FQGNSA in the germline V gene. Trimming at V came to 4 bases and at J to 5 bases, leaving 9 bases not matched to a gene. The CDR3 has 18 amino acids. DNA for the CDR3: TGTGCCAGCAGCTGGGCCGGGACTAGCGGGAGGGCGATAGATACGCAGTATTTT. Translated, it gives CASSWAGTSGRAIDTQYF.